Following are 27 T cell receptor beta chains from one sample sequenced in a study of control samples from healthy donors and cancer patients. The repertoire was sequenced with immunoSEQ multiplex PCR; TCRdb's copy has only in-frame clones and lacks some. The sample lists 150,000 to 200,000 clones; around 88% were seen once. The sequencing input was blood. These receptors originate from a woman between 25 and 40 years old in good health.

This clone was seen only once. The chain employs TRBV5-1 and TRBJ2-1, with D possibly being TRBD2 (6 bases). V gave up 3 bases and J gave up 9 bases, with 19 bases separating them. The germline V gene encodes CDR1 SGHRS and CDR2 YFSETQ. The CDR3 totals 15 residues. The CDR3 protein is CASSSDGGKHPEQFF. The DNA of the CDR3 is TGCGCCAGCAGCTCCGACGGGGGTAAACACCCTGAGCAGTTCTTC.

The chain carries TRBV30 and TRBJ2-7, with D maybe TRBD2 (6 bases). From germline, CDR1 is GTSNPN and CDR2 SVGIG (reference sequence). Trimming cost V 4 bases and J 2 bases, with 18 bases left between them. This CDR3 has 15 amino acids. CDR3: CAWTSGGGLPYEQYV. The DNA for the CDR3 is TGTGCCTGGACGTCTGGTGGGGGGTTACCCTACGAGCAGTACGTC.

In its sample, this clone was seen a few times. The rearrangement joins TRBV11-2 to TRBJ2-3, with 7 bases matching TRBD2. J lost 2 bases, V lost 2 bases, and 4 bases had no gene match. The CDR3 spans 15 residues. The germline V gene has CDR1 SGHAT and CDR2 FQNNGV. The CDR3 DNA reads as TGTGCCAGCAGCTTACAGCGGGGAAACACAGATACGCAGTATTTT. Its protein product is CASSLQRGNTDTQYF.

The chain has TRBV28 and TRBJ1-5; D unresolved. V was pared by 3 bases and J by 4 bases, with 13 bases between. The V gene's germline CDR1 is MDHEN and CDR2 SYDVKM. The CDR3 has 15 residues. CDR3 in DNA: TGTGCCAGCAGTTTCCTCGGGGTAGGTAATCAGCCCCAGCATTTT. It encodes CASSFLGVGNQPQHF.

The V gene is TRBV9, the J gene TRBJ2-2; 8 nucleotides align to TRBD2. Germline V gives CDR1 SGDLS, CDR2 YYNGEE. V gave up 4 bases and J gave up 7 bases; unmatched junction bases: 9. The CDR3 runs 15 residues. CDR3 nucleotides: TGTGCCAGCAGCCTTCGGGGGGGATCTGGCGGGGAGCTGTTTTTT. Its translation is CASSLRGGSGGELFF.

This chain uses TRBV2 with TRBJ2-1, with D possibly called TRBD1 or TRBD2 (5 bases each). The V and J ends lost 3 bases and 2 bases respectively, with 14 bases between them. Germline V lookup: CDR1 SNHLY, CDR2 FYNNEI. This CDR3 has 16 amino acids. CDR3 nucleotide sequence: TGTGCCAGCAGTGATCCGGGGCAGGGAACCTACAATGAGCAGTTCTTC. This translates into CASSDPGQGTYNEQFF. Combining the CDR3 with reference TRBV2 and TRBJ2-1 gives the whole variable domain EPEVTQTPSHQVTQMGQEVILRCVPISNHLYFYWYRQILGQKVEFLVSFYNNEISEKSEIFDDQFSVERPDGSNFTLKIRSTKLEDSAMYFCASSDPGQGTYNEQFFGPGTRLTVL.

As to this clone: One end of the junction is discordant with germline, which a read error may explain. This chain joins TRBV15 and TRBJ1-4; D perhaps matches TRBD1 (5 bases). The CDR3 spans 16 residues. From germline, CDR1 is LNHNV and CDR2 YYDKDF (reference sequence). DNA for the CDR3: TGTGCCACCAGCGGAGACAGAGCCACAACTAATGAAAAACTGTTTTTT. Residues: CATSGDRATTNEKLFF.

This chain joins TRBV7-2 and TRBJ1-2; a weak D match, TRBD1 (6 bases). V dropped 5 bases and J dropped 3 bases, with 13 bases sitting between them. This CDR3 region has 14 residues. Per the germline V gene, CDR1 is SGHTA and CDR2 is FQGNSA. As DNA, the CDR3 is TGTGCCAGCAGCCCCCTTTCAGGGGACTATGGCTACACCTTC. Encoded protein: CASSPLSGDYGYTF.

The V and J genes are TRBV9 and TRBJ2-5; the match to TRBD2 covers 9 bases. Looked up from germline, CDR1 is SGDLS and CDR2 is YYNGEE. The CDR3 sequence is 14 residues long. The junction had 1 base not matched to a gene; V was cut back by 0 bases and J by 4 bases. The chain's CDR3 is CASSVELAGETQYF. In nucleotides, the CDR3 is TGTGCCAGCAGCGTAGAACTAGCGGGAGAGACCCAGTACTTC.

The chain employs TRBV29-1 and TRBJ1-2; 8 nucleotides agree with TRBD1. Germline trimming cut 6 bases from V and 5 bases from J; bases unmatched to any gene: 14. This CDR3 contains 15 residues. CDR1 SQVTM and CDR2 ANQGSEA come from the germline V gene. The CDR3 nucleotides are TGCAGCGTCGATATGAGAGGACAGGGAGCGTATGGCTACACCTTC. Translation: CSVDMRGQGAYGYTF. Using reference TRBV29-1 and TRBJ1-2 for the parts outside the CDR3, the full variable domain is SAVISQKPSRDICQRGTSLTIQCQVDSQVTMMFWYRQQPGQSLTLIATANQGSEATYESGFVIDKFPISRPNLTFSTLTVSNMSPEDSSIYLCSVDMRGQGAYGYTFGSGTRLTVV.

This clone showed up just once. This chain links TRBV19 with TRBJ2-1; D not certain. Germline CDR1 is LNHDA and CDR2 is SQIVND (reference sequence). This CDR3 is built from 15 residues. The V end lost 1 base, the J end lost 2 bases, and 9 bases lay between the germline ends. As DNA, the CDR3 is TGTGCCAGTAGTATAGGAAGGCAGGCCTACAATGAGCAGTTCTTC. Amino acids: CASSIGRQAYNEQFF.

This clone showed up just a few times. The chain uses TRBV6-1 and TRBJ1-2; weak D call: TRBD1 (5 bases). This CDR3 contains 14 residues. Germline V gives CDR1 MNHNS, CDR2 SASEGT. V was cut by 1 base and J by 8 bases, with 14 bases left in between. CDR3 nucleotides: TGTGCCAGCAGTGAAGTTGGGGGGTTAGAGGGCTACACCTTC. It translates to CASSEVGGLEGYTF.

This chain uses TRBV28 with TRBJ2-7; a weak D match, TRBD1 (6 bases). The CDR3 is made up of 14 amino acids. The V end lost 7 bases, the J end lost 6 bases, and 19 bases lay between the germline ends. Germline CDR1 reads MDHEN; CDR2 reads SYDVKM. The CDR3 is CASTVTGTGVEQYF. In nucleotides, the CDR3 is TGTGCCAGCACCGTAACAGGGACCGGGGTCGAGCAGTACTTC.

The V gene is TRBV20-1, the J gene TRBJ1-5; 8 bases map to TRBD1. This CDR3 spans 14 amino acids. The germline V gene has CDR1 DFQATT and CDR2 SNEGSKA (reference sequence). V gave up 3 bases and J gave up 5 bases; unmatched junction bases: 6. DNA of the CDR3: TGCAGTGCTAGTGAGCCGACAGGGGATCAGCCCCAGCATTTT. Translating gives CSASEPTGDQPQHF.

This rearrangement joins TRBV5-1 to TRBJ2-2, with D maybe TRBD2 (7 bases). Looked up from germline, CDR1 is SGHRS and CDR2 is YFSETQ. V was shortened by 1 base and J by 4 bases, with 14 bases between the two germline ends. This CDR3 has 16 amino acids. Here the CDR3 reads CASSLMAGASTGELFF. CDR3 in DNA: TGCGCCAGCAGCTTGATGGCGGGGGCGAGCACCGGGGAGCTGTTTTTT.

The rearrangement joins TRBV4-1 to TRBJ2-7; 9 positions agree with TRBD1. The CDR3 runs to 15 residues. CDR1 is MGHRA, CDR2 YSYEKL, per germline. The J segment lost 2 bases and the V segment lost 4 bases, leaving 6 bases of the junction unmatched. The CDR3 bases are TGCGCCAGCAGCCGCATACAGGGGGCTCCCTACGAGCAGTACTTC. It encodes CASSRIQGAPYEQYF.

The chain uses TRBV6-5 and TRBJ2-1; D tentatively reads TRBD1 or TRBD2 (5 bases each). The CDR3 loop spans 14 amino acids. Germline assignment: CDR1 MNHEY and CDR2 SVGAGI. With 7 bases removed from V and 6 bases from J, the gap between germline ends came to 16 bases. CDR3 nucleotide sequence: TGTGCCAGCATTCCTGGGCCGGGACGCAATGAGCAGTTCTTC. Translation gives CASIPGPGRNEQFF.

V usage is TRBV11-2 and J usage is TRBJ2-3; 13 bases line up with TRBD2. CDR1 is SGHAT, CDR2 FQNNGV, per germline. V was clipped by 1 base and J by 1 base; unmatched bases: 5. This CDR3 comprises 18 residues. CDR3 in amino acids: CASSLGLAGGLGTDTQYF. The CDR3 nucleotides read TGTGCCAGCAGCTTAGGACTAGCGGGGGGCCTCGGCACAGATACGCAGTATTTT. Filled out from reference TRBV11-2 and TRBJ2-3, the complete variable domain reads EAGVAQSPRYKIIEKRQSVAFWCNPISGHATLYWYQQILGQGPKLLIQFQNNGVVDDSQLPKDRFSAERLKGVDSTLKIQPAKLEDSAVYLCASSLGLAGGLGTDTQYFGPGTRLTVL.

The chain couples TRBV5-1 to TRBJ2-7, with D possibly TRBD2 on 5 matching bases. The germline CDR1 and CDR2 sequences are SGHRS and YFSETQ. The germline V and J ends were trimmed by 1 base and 5 bases, with 10 bases remaining between them. This CDR3 region has 13 residues. The CDR3, as DNA: TGCGCCAGCAGCTTGACGGGGATACACGAGCAGTACTTC. This sequence encodes CASSLTGIHEQYF. Looking up the rest from reference TRBV5-1 and TRBJ2-7 gives the full variable domain: KAGVTQTPRYLIKTRGQQVTLSCSPISGHRSVSWYQQTPGQGLQFLFEYFSETQRNKGNFPGRFSGRQFSNSRSEMNVSTLELGDSALYLCASSLTGIHEQYFGPGTRLTVT.

This rearrangement joins TRBV20-1 to TRBJ2-1; D is unresolved. V was shortened by 3 bases and J by 7 bases, with 4 bases between the two germline ends. The CDR3 loop spans 10 amino acids. The germline CDR1 and CDR2 sequences are DFQATT and SNEGSKA (reference sequence). The CDR3 loop is CSASINEQFF. DNA for the CDR3: TGCAGTGCTAGCATTAATGAGCAGTTCTTC.

The chain uses TRBV5-6 and TRBJ2-5, with 11 bases fitting TRBD2. V lost 3 bases, J lost 3 bases, and 10 bases stayed unmatched. From germline, CDR1 is SGHDT and CDR2 YYEEEE. This CDR3 spans 17 amino acids. CDR3 residues: CASSSNPGLAAKETQYF. DNA of the CDR3: TGTGCCAGCAGCTCTAATCCGGGACTAGCGGCCAAAGAGACCCAGTACTTC.

This clone turned up a few times. The chain recombines TRBV10-3 with TRBJ2-7; no clear D. CDR1 and CDR2 (germline): ENHRY, SYGVKD. Trimming shortened V by 10 bases and J by 3 bases, and 19 bases separated the two germline ends. The length of the CDR3 is 14 residues. The CDR3 DNA reads as TGTGCCAACAAGGGAATGGTGAGGTTCTACGAGCAGTACGTC. This codes for CANKGMVRFYEQYV.

The chain uses TRBV4-1 and TRBJ1-2, with TRBD1 identical over 9 bases. This CDR3 spans 16 amino acids. V shed 6 bases, J shed 8 bases, and the junction held 16 bases outside the gene matches. Germline V gene lookup returns CDR1 MGHRA and CDR2 YSYEKL. CDR3 nucleotides: TGCGCCAGCAGGTCTTCACAGGGGGCCGCTGAGGAGGGCTACACCTTC. Its protein product is CASRSSQGAAEEGYTF.

This rearrangement joins TRBV28 to TRBJ2-7, with TRBD2 as a possible D gene (5 bases). Germline CDR1 and CDR2: MDHEN and SYDVKM. The length of the CDR3 is 10 residues. The CDR3 DNA follows: TGTGCTGTCGGGGCCTACGAGCAGTACTTC. This gives the protein CAVGAYEQYF.

J is TRBJ1-4 and V is TRBV7-9; the match to TRBD1 covers 10 bases. With 3 bases clipped from V and 2 bases from J, the junction kept 3 bases outside the gene matches. CDR1 and CDR2 (germline): SEHNR, FQNEAQ (reference sequence). The CDR3 has 16 amino acids. In DNA form, the CDR3 reads TGTGCCAGCAGCTTCCCGGACAGGGGGACTAATGAAAAACTGTTTTTT. It yields the protein CASSFPDRGTNEKLFF.

This clone was observed once. The V and J genes are TRBV10-2 and TRBJ2-7; 9 bases fit TRBD2. This CDR3 is built from 16 residues. V lost 0 bases, J lost 4 bases, and 7 bases stayed unmatched. Per germline, CDR1 WSHSY and CDR2 SAAADI. CDR3: CASSESSLAGSYEQYF. The CDR3 DNA follows: TGCGCCAGCAGTGAGTCTAGTCTAGCGGGGTCATACGAGCAGTACTTC.

The chain joins TRBV2 to TRBJ1-6; D is unclear. This CDR3 has 19 residues. V was cut by 1 base and J by 0 bases, with 16 bases left in between. Germline V gives CDR1 SNHLY, CDR2 FYNNEI. This chain's CDR3 is CASSEVGAGGRSYNSPLHF. DNA of the CDR3: TGTGCCAGCAGTGAAGTGGGAGCAGGAGGCCGCTCCTATAATTCACCCCTCCACTTT.